This T cell receptor (beta chain) was observed in a study of cytomegalovirus exposure and HLA in healthy donors. Study-level background: Clustering assigned approximately 78% of the approximately 400 genotyped donors to the Caucasian-associated ancestry cluster.

Of note for this clone: Antigen: not known.

The PCR employed 60 Vbeta primers together with 13 Jbeta primers. Produced via immunoSEQ multiplex PCR; TCRdb's table is partial and in-frame only. The sample consists of fewer than 150,000 clones, around 74% of them appearing once. Points from the study as a whole: About 87% or about 30% of the time was how often most TCR beta V segments were productive, according to an earlier analysis.

The TCR was taken from a man in his 60s in good health and CMV-seropositive. The sequenced sample was PBMCs.

This chain's CDR3 is CASSLGGDNYGYTF. CDR3 nucleotide sequence: TGTGCCAGCAGCTTGGGGGGAGATAACTATGGCTACACCTTC. This chain connects TRBV5-7 to TRBJ1-2; D gene uncertain. TRBV5-7 is an open reading frame, and its role is uncertain. V gave up 0 bases and J gave up 1 base, with 7 bases separating them. The CDR3 has 14 residues.